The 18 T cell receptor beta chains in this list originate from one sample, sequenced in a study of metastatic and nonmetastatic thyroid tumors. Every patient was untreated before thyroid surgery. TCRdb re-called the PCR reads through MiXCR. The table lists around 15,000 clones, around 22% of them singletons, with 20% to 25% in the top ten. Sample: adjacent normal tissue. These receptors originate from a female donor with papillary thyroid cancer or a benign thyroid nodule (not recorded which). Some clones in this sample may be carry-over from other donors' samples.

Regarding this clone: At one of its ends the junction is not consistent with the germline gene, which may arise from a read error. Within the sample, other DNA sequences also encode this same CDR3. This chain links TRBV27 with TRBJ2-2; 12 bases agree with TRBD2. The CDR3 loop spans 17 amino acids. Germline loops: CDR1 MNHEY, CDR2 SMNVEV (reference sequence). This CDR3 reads CASSQTSGGVTTGELFF. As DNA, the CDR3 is TGTGCCAGCAGTCAGACTAGCGGGGGAGTAACAACCGGTGAGCTGTTTTTT.

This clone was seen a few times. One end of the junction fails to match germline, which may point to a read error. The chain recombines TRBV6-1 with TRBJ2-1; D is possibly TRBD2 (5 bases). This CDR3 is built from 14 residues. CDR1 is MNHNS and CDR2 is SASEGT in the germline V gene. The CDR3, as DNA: TGTGTCAGCAGCTACCACGAGGGCTCCAATGAGCAGTTCTTC. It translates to CVSSYHEGSNEQFF.

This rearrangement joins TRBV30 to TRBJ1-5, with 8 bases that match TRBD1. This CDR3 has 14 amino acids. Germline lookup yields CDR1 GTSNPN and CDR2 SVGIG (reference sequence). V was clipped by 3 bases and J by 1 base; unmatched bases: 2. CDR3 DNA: TGTGCCTGGAGGGGACAGGCGAGCAATCAGCCCCAGCATTTT. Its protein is CAWRGQASNQPQHF.

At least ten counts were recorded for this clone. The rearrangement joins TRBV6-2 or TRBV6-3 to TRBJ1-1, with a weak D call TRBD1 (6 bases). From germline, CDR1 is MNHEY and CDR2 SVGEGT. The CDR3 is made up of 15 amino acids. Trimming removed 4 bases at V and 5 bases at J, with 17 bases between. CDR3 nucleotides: TGTGCCAGCAGTTCGAACATACAGGGAGGGACTGAAGCTTTCTTT. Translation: CASSSNIQGGTEAFF.

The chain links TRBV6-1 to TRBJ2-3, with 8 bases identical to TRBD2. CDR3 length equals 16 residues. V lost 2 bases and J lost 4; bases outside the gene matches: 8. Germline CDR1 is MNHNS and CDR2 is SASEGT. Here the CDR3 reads CASSEIGGGSSDTQYF. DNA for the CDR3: TGTGCCAGCAGTGAAATCGGGGGGGGCTCTTCAGATACGCAGTATTTT.

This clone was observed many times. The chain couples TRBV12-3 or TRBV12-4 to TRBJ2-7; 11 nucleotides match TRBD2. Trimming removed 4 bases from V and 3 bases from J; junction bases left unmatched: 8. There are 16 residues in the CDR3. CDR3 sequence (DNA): TGTGCCAGCAGTTCAATGGGGACTAGCGGAGACTACGAGCAGTACTTC. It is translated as CASSSMGTSGDYEQYF.

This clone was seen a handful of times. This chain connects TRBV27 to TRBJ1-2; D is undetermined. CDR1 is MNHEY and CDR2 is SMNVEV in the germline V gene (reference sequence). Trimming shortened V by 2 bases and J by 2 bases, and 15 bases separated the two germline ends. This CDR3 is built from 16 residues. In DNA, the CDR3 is TGTGCCAGCAGTTTAATCAGGAACCCAGCCAACTATGGCTACACCTTC. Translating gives CASSLIRNPANYGYTF.

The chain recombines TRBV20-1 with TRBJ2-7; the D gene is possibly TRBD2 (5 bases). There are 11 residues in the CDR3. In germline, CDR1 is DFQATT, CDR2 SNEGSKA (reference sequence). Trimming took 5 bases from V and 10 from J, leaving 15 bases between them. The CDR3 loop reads CSAGPVGDQYF. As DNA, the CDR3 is TGCAGTGCTGGACCCGTGGGAGATCAGTACTTC.

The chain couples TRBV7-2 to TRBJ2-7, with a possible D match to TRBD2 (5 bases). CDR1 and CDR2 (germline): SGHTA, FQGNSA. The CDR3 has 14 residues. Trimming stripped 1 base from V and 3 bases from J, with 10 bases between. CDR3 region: CASSLDPGIYEQYF. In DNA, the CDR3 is TGTGCCAGCAGCTTAGATCCCGGGATCTACGAGCAGTACTTC. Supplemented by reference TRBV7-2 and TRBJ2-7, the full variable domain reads GAGVSQSPSNKVTEKGKDVELRCDPISGHTALYWYRQSLGQGLEFLIYFQGNSAPDKSGLPSDRFSAERTGGSVSTLTIQRTQQEDSAVYLCASSLDPGIYEQYFGPGTRLTVT.

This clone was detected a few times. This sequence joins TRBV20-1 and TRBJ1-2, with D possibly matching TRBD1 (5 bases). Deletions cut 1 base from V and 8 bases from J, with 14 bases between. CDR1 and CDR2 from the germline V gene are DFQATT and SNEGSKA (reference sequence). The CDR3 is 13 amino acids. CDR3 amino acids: CSARVGGLKGYTF. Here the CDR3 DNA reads TGCAGTGCTAGAGTGGGGGGGTTGAAGGGCTACACCTTC.

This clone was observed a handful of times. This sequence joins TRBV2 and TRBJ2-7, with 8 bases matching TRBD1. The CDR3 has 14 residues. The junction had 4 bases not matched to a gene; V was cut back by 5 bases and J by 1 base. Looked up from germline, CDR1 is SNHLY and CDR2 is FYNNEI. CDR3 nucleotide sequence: TGTGCCAGCAGTATAGGACAGGGTTCCTACGAGCAGTACTTC. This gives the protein CASSIGQGSYEQYF.

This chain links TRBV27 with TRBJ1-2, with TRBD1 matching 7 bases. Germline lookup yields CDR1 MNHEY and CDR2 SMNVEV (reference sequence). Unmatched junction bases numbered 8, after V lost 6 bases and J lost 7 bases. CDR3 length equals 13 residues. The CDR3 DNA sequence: TGTGCCAGCAGGGAAGGGGGCGCAGGTGGCTACACCTTC. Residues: CASREGGAGGYTF.

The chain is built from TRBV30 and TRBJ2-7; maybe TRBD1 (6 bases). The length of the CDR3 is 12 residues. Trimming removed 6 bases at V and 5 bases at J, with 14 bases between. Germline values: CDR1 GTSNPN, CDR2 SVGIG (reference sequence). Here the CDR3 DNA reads TGTGCCTGCCACAAGACAGGAGACGAGCAGTACTTC. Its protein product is CACHKTGDEQYF.

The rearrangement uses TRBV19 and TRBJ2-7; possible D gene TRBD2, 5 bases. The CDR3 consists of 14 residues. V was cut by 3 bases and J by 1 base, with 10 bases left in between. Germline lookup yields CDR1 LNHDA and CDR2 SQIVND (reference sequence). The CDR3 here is CASSIFSGSYEQYF. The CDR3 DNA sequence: TGTGCCAGTAGTATTTTTTCGGGATCCTACGAGCAGTACTTC.

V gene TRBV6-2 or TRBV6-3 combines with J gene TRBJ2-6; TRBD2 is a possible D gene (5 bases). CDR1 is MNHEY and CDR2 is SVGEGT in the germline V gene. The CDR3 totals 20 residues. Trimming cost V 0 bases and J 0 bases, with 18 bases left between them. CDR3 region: CASSYSFPGLSNSGANVLTF. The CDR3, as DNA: TGTGCCAGCAGTTACTCGTTTCCCGGACTCTCCAACTCTGGGGCCAACGTCCTGACTTTC.

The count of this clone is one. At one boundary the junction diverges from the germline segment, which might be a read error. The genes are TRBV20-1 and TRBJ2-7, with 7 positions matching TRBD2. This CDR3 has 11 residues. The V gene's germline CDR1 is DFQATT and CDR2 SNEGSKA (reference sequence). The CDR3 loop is CRGGSGSKTHF. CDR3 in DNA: TGCAGGGGGGGTAGCGGGTCTAAAACCCACTTC.

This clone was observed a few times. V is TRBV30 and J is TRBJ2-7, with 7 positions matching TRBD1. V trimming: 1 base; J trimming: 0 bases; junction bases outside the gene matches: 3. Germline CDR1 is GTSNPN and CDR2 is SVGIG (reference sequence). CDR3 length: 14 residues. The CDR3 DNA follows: TGTGCCTGGAGTGGGGGGACAGCCTCCTACGAGCAGTACTTC. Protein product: CAWSGGTASYEQYF.

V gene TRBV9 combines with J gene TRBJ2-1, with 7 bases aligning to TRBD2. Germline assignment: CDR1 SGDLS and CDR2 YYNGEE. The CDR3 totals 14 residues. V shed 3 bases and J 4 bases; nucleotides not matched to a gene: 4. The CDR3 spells CASSAGTTYNEQFF. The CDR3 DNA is TGTGCCAGCAGCGCCGGGACTACGTACAATGAGCAGTTCTTC.